This record looks at one T cell receptor beta chain sequence and its context. Antigen unknown. Some clones are missing from TCRdb's copy, which holds only in-frame ones; the method was immunoSEQ multiplex PCR. The sample holds 50,000 to 65,000 clones, 70% to 90% seen once. Germline loops: CDR1 SGHNT, CDR2 YYREEE (reference sequence). This CDR3 contains 14 residues. The trim removed 4 bases at V and 6 bases at J, leaving 8 bases unmatched. The sample is drawn from a study of T cells after posttransplantation cyclophosphamide. Findings and caveats of the study: Recipient CMV seropositivity and CMV reactivation strongly tracked TRB clonality. Blood and skin or GI T cell repertoires showed limited TRB overlap.

The receptor comes from a young man with a blood cancer, CMV-positive, and with a related stem cell donor. The genes are TRBV5-4 and TRBJ1-1; 8 bases fit TRBD1. The sequenced sample was PBMCs. The CDR3 nucleotides read TGTGCCAGCAGCCTGGACAGGGCCATCCCTGAAGCTTTCTTT. As protein: CASSLDRAIPEAFF.